These 7 T cell receptor beta chains share one sample of origin, sequenced in a study of identifying expanded T cells in peripheral blood. Repertoires were generated with immunoSEQ multiplex PCR, while TCRdb's copy carries only in-frame clones and drops some. The sample consists of approximately 100,000 clones, 88% of them appearing once. The sequencing sample was made of blood. These receptors all come from a person aged 18-69 years in good health.

V is TRBV6-5 and J is TRBJ2-1, with D perhaps assigned TRBD1 or TRBD2 (6 bases each). This CDR3 contains 15 residues. Trimming cost V 6 bases and J 2 bases, with 14 bases left between them. The germline CDR1 and CDR2 sequences are MNHEY and SVGAGI. The CDR3 is CASRERGGPYNEQFF. CDR3 sequence (DNA): TGTGCCAGCAGGGAAAGAGGGGGGCCCTACAATGAGCAGTTCTTC.

The CDR3 loop reads CASQARDRRNYEQYF. The DNA of the CDR3 is TGTGCCAGTCAGGCCCGGGACCGCCGCAACTACGAGCAGTACTTC. The chain links TRBV2 to TRBJ2-7; the D call may be TRBD1 or TRBD2 (5 bases each). The CDR3 is 15 residues long. Trimming shortened V by 9 bases and J by 3 bases, and 21 bases separated the two germline ends. Per germline, CDR1 SNHLY and CDR2 FYNNEI. The entire variable domain, with the rest obtained from reference TRBV2 and TRBJ2-7, is as follows: EPEVTQTPSHQVTQMGQEVILRCVPISNHLYFYWYRQILGQKVEFLVSFYNNEISEKSEIFDDQFSVERPDGSNFTLKIRSTKLEDSAMYFCASQARDRRNYEQYFGPGTRLTVT.

The J gene is TRBJ1-2, the V gene TRBV27, with 8 bases identical to TRBD1. Germline V lookup: CDR1 MNHEY, CDR2 SMNVEV (reference sequence). The CDR3 is 15 amino acids. Trimming cost V 6 bases and J 2 bases; bases outside gene matches: 8. Here the CDR3 DNA reads TGTGCCAGCAGGTCGACAGGGGCCATAAACTATGGCTACACCTTC. It specifies CASRSTGAINYGYTF.

The chain recombines TRBV7-3 with TRBJ2-3; the D gene is possibly TRBD2 (7 bases). The ends were cut back, 0 bases at V and 2 bases at J, with 15 bases in the middle. Germline V gene lookup returns CDR1 SGHTA and CDR2 FQGTGA. CDR3 length equals 17 residues. As DNA, the CDR3 is TGTGCCAGCAGCTTAACCGCGGGCGGGGGCTCCACAGATACGCAGTATTTT. Protein sequence: CASSLTAGGGSTDTQYF.

V and J are TRBV19 and TRBJ1-5, with D possibly matching TRBD1 (6 bases). The length of the CDR3 is 14 residues. In germline, CDR1 is LNHDA, CDR2 SQIVND (reference sequence). Trimming pared 3 bases from V and 2 bases from J, leaving 8 bases between. This chain's CDR3 is CASSIRQGNQPQHF. The CDR3 DNA follows: TGTGCCAGTAGTATTCGACAGGGCAATCAGCCCCAGCATTTT.

The chain has TRBV9 and TRBJ2-5; 7 bases fit TRBD2. J was trimmed by 5 bases and V by 4 bases; bases with no gene match: 2. The CDR3 consists of 12 residues. Germline V gene sequence: CDR1 SGDLS, CDR2 YYNGEE. The CDR3 bases are TGTGCCAGCAGCCCCGGGGGGGAGACCCAGTACTTC. This codes for CASSPGGETQYF.

The chain carries TRBV2 and TRBJ2-2, with a tentative D call TRBD1 (6 bases). Trimming removed 8 bases at V and 1 base at J, with 17 bases between. The germline CDR1 and CDR2 sequences are SNHLY and FYNNEI. CDR3 length: 16 residues. CDR3 amino acids: CASGARIRGNTGELFF. The DNA of the CDR3 is TGTGCCAGCGGGGCCCGTATCAGGGGGAACACCGGGGAGCTGTTTTTT.